The rows below give T cell receptor beta chains drawn from one sample of a study of blood T cells in healthy people across ages. TCRdb processed the 5' RACE reads anew with MiXCR; each CDR3 protein has one entry. Of fewer than 1,000,000 distinct CDR3 sequences listed, around 42% are singletons. What was sequenced was blood. These receptors originate from a man between 60 and 75 years old in good health. Each CDR3 is given with its conserved first and last residue. D genes are given only for firm matches. Where a row states a size, it is once, few, many or the class of an expanded clone; other rows omit it.

CSAIASGGTSSYNEQYF TGCAGTGCTATTGCTAGCGGGGGGACCAGCTCCTACAATGAGCAGTACTTC TRBJ2-5 . TRBV20-1 TRBD2
CASSQMVGRSETQYF TGTGCCAGCAGCCAAATGGTGGGCAGGAGTGAGACCCAGTACTTC TRBJ2-5 . TRBV3-1 .
CASSGGRHDTDTQYF TGTGCCAGCAGTGGAGGGAGGCACGACACAGATACGCAGTATTTT TRBJ2-3 . TRBV7-2 .
CSAGLAGAGEQYF TGCAGTGCCGGACTAGCGGGGGCGGGGGAGCAGTACTTC TRBJ2-7 . TRBV20-1 TRBD2
CASRQPWEYEQYF TGTGCCAGCAGGCAACCTTGGGAATACGAGCAGTACTTC TRBJ2-7 . TRBV6-2/TRBV6-3 .
CSVKQGLGNIQYF TGCAGCGTAAAACAGGGGCTGGGAAACATTCAGTACTTC TRBJ2-4 many TRBV29-1 TRBD1
CASRPSGGIETQYF TGTGCCAGCAGACCTAGCGGGGGGATCGAGACCCAGTACTTC TRBJ2-5 . TRBV3-1 TRBD2
CASSHRDRGTYGYTF TGTGCCAGCAGTCATCGGGACAGGGGGACCTATGGCTACACCTTC TRBJ1-2 . TRBV12-3/TRBV12-4 TRBD1
CASRRGGADTQYF TGTGCCAGCAGGAGAGGCGGGGCAGATACGCAGTATTTT TRBJ2-3 . TRBV6-2/TRBV6-3 .
CASSYEGRPYNEQFF TGTGCCAGCAGTTACGAGGGACGGCCCTACAATGAGCAGTTCTTC TRBJ2-1 . TRBV6-5 .
CASSDPPGGDYGYTF TGTGCCAGCAGTGATCCCCCAGGGGGGGACTATGGCTACACCTTC TRBJ1-2 . TRBV6-1 TRBD1
CSARGGGTGEGYTF TGCAGTGCTAGGGGTGGCGGGACGGGAGAAGGCTACACCTTC TRBJ1-2 . TRBV20-1 .
CASSEPGYNEQFF TGTGCCAGCAGTGAGCCCGGGTACAATGAGCAGTTCTTC TRBJ2-1 . TRBV2 .
CASSLTGTGITGELFF TGTGCCAGCAGTTTAACCGGGACAGGGATCACCGGGGAGCTGTTTTTT TRBJ2-2 few TRBV12-3/TRBV12-4 TRBD1
CASTWGNYNEQYF TGTGCCAGCACGTGGGGGAACTACAATGAGCAGTACTTC TRBJ2-5 . TRBV7-2 .
CASSVEGQTEAFF TGCGCCAGCAGCGTGGAGGGGCAGACTGAAGCTTTCTTT TRBJ1-1 . TRBV5-1 .
CASSPSTGGGYTF TGTGCCAGCTCACCGTCCACAGGGGGAGGCTACACCTTC TRBJ1-2 . TRBV18 TRBD1
CASSDQGFSPLHF TGTGCCAGCAGCGACCAAGGGTTTTCACCCCTCCACTTT TRBJ1-6 . TRBV7-9 .
CASSVRGDNSAFF TGTGCCAGCAGTGTGAGGGGGGACAATTCTGCGTTCTTC TRBJ2-1 . TRBV6-1 .
CASSVGANSPLHF TGTGCCAGCAGTGTGGGGGCCAATTCACCCCTCCACTTT TRBJ1-6 few TRBV12-3/TRBV12-4 .
CASSHGTADGYTF TGTGCCAGCAGCCACGGGACGGCTGATGGCTACACCTTC TRBJ1-2 . TRBV12-3/TRBV12-4 .